This is a list of T cell receptor beta chains from one sample in a study of low-dose radiotherapy and immunotherapy resistance in tumors. From the reads, TCRdb called clonotypes with MiXCR, one entry per CDR3 protein. The sample has tens of thousands of distinct CDR3 sequences, approximately 26% seen once. The material sequenced was PBMCs, taken after low-dose radiotherapy plus immunotherapy. These receptor sequences come from a male donor with prostate cancer. The CDR3 runs from the conserved cysteine through the conserved F or W. The D gene is left open where the match is weak. The size field is filled for only some rows; it gives once, few, many or a size class.

CDR3nt	CDR3aa	abundance	v_gene	j_gene	d_gene
TGTGCCAGCAGCTTCACCCGGGACAGGGCAAGCTCCTACGAGCAGTACTTC	CASSFTRDRASSYEQYF	few	TRBV7-9	TRBJ2-7	TRBD1
TGTGCCAGCAGCCCCCCCCCAGGGGGAAAGTCAGATACGCAGTATTTT	CASSPPPGGKSDTQYF	many	TRBV14	TRBJ2-3	TRBD1
TGTGCCAGCAGATTCGGTTTGCAGGGAACGGGAGAGACCCAGTACTTC	CASRFGLQGTGETQYF	NA	TRBV5-4	TRBJ2-5	NA
TGCGCCAGCAGTGAGGTCCCCTTAGCGGGGGGAACCTGGACAGATACGCAGTATTTT	CASSEVPLAGGTWTDTQYF	many	TRBV10-1	TRBJ2-3	TRBD2
TGCAGCGTCAGGACAGGCTTGGCGCAGTTCTTC	CSVRTGLAQFF	many	TRBV29-1	TRBJ2-1	TRBD1
TGCGCCAGCAGCCCGGAGGCGGGAGCCCCCGGGGAGACCCAGTACTTC	CASSPEAGAPGETQYF	many	TRBV5-1	TRBJ2-5	TRBD2
TGCAGCGTTGAAACGTGGTCAGGCGAGCAGTACTTC	CSVETWSGEQYF	NA	TRBV29-1	TRBJ2-7	NA
TGTGCCAGCAGCTTGCGCCCGAAAGATACGCAGTATTTT	CASSLRPKDTQYF	medium-sized	TRBV5-6	TRBJ2-3	NA
TGTGCCAGCAGGCTCCAGGGGGCGGCCGGGGAGCTGTTTTTT	CASRLQGAAGELFF	many	TRBV2	TRBJ2-2	TRBD1
TGTGCCTGGAGTTGGGGCCCGGGGGGCAGGAATGAGCAGTTCTTC	CAWSWGPGGRNEQFF	many	TRBV30	TRBJ2-1	NA
TGTGCCAGCAAGGGACAGGGCAACAATGAGCAGTTCTTC	CASKGQGNNEQFF	many	TRBV7-6	TRBJ2-1	TRBD1
TGTGCCAGCAGCCCGACGGGCCAGTCCTACGAGCAGTACTTC	CASSPTGQSYEQYF	many	TRBV6-6	TRBJ2-7	NA
TGCGCCAGCAGCTTTTCCCCCGAGAGGCCCCTCTACGAGCAGTACTTC	CASSFSPERPLYEQYF	NA	TRBV5-1	TRBJ2-7	NA
TGCAGTGCTAAGAGAGGGACAGGGCCCTACGAGCAGTACTTC	CSAKRGTGPYEQYF	many	TRBV20-1	TRBJ2-7	TRBD1
TGTGCCATCAGTTCTAGCGGGGGAACTAGCACAGATACGCAGTATTTT	CAISSSGGTSTDTQYF	many	TRBV10-3	TRBJ2-3	TRBD2
TGCGCCAGCAGCGCCGGGACAGGGTTCCTCCATGAGCAGTTCTTC	CASSAGTGFLHEQFF	many	TRBV5-1	TRBJ2-1	TRBD1
TGTGCCAGCAGCCTTGACGGGGACAGGGAAAAGTATTTT	CASSLDGDREKYF	many	TRBV11-3	TRBJ2-3	TRBD1
TGTGCCAGCAGCCAAGGGACCGGGATGAAGGCAGGCACTGAAGCTTTCTTT	CASSQGTGMKAGTEAFF	many	TRBV3-1	TRBJ1-1	NA
TGCGCCAGCAGCTTGGATGGGGGGTCGAACACTGAAGCTTTCTTT	CASSLDGGSNTEAFF	many	TRBV5-1	TRBJ1-1	NA
TGTGCCAGCAGCCTAGGGACTAGCTGGTTAGAATTGAATGAGCAGTTCTTC	CASSLGTSWLELNEQFF	NA	TRBV7-2	TRBJ2-1	TRBD2
TGCAGTCCAGGGGGCGGCTCCTACAATGAGCAGTTCTTC	CSPGGGSYNEQFF	NA	TRBV20-1	TRBJ2-1	TRBD1
TGTGCCAGCAGTTTAGGTGGCAGAACCTACGAGCAGTACTTC	CASSLGGRTYEQYF	NA	TRBV28	TRBJ2-7	NA
TGTGCCAGCTCACCGGGGAGACTACCAGATACGCAGTATTTT	CASSPGRLPDTQYF	many	TRBV18	TRBJ2-3	NA
TGTGCCAGCAGCAAAGACAGACTCTATGGCTACACCTTC	CASSKDRLYGYTF	many	TRBV7-2	TRBJ1-2	NA
TGTGCCAGCAGTCAACAAAGCTCCTACGAGCAGTACTTC	CASSQQSSYEQYF	many	TRBV6-5	TRBJ2-7	NA
TGTGCCAGCAGTTCAGACAGTAATGAAAAACTGTTTTTT	CASSSDSNEKLFF	many	TRBV27	TRBJ1-4	NA
TGTGCCAGTAGTATAGGGGACAGTTATAGCAATCAGCCCCAGCATTTT	CASSIGDSYSNQPQHF	NA	TRBV19	TRBJ1-5	TRBD1
TGTGCCAGCAGTCCACGCCGCAGGGGGCCCTACAATGAGCAGTTCTTC	CASSPRRRGPYNEQFF	many	TRBV27	TRBJ2-1	TRBD1
TGCGCCAGCAGTCACCGACAGATTAGGCCCTACGAGCAGTACTTC	CASSHRQIRPYEQYF	many	TRBV23-1	TRBJ2-7	NA